The 13 T cell receptor beta chains presented below share a single source sample, sequenced in a study of blood T cell repertoires in COVID-19. Using immunoSEQ multiplex PCR, the repertoire was profiled, and TCRdb retains in-frame clones only, with some absent. The sample consists of fewer than 200,000 clones, about 88% of them appearing once. Specimen: peripheral blood. Source of these receptors: a woman aged 60-70 years with COVID-19, enrolled during active disease.

The CDR3 sequence is CSVEGTQEKLFF. CDR3 bases: TGCAGCGTTGAAGGAACCCAGGAAAAACTGTTTTTT. The J gene is TRBJ1-4, the V gene TRBV29-1; D remains unclear. The CDR3 sequence is 12 residues long. Germline loops: CDR1 SQVTM, CDR2 ANQGSEA. V dropped 1 base and J dropped 8 bases, with 8 bases sitting between them.

This CDR3 reads CASSPPLGASSGIIYF. In DNA, the CDR3 is TGTGCCAGCTCACCCCCATTAGGGGCCTCTTCTGGAATCATATATTTT. The chain carries TRBV18 and TRBJ1-3; weak D call: TRBD1 (5 bases). Germline CDR1 KGHSH, CDR2 LQKENI. Between the trimmed V and J ends, which lost 3 bases and 12 bases, there was a span of 24 bases. This CDR3 contains 16 residues.

V is TRBV29-1 and J is TRBJ2-2; 7 bases map to TRBD2. The junction had 3 bases not matched to a gene; V was cut back by 1 base and J by 4 bases. The CDR3 is made up of 14 amino acids. Looked up from germline, CDR1 is SQVTM and CDR2 is ANQGSEA. The CDR3 sequence is CSVEGTRRTGELFF. The CDR3 DNA reads as TGCAGCGTTGAAGGGACTAGGCGCACCGGGGAGCTGTTTTTT.

The chain carries TRBV6-1 and TRBJ1-1; D unclear. Germline values: CDR1 MNHNS, CDR2 SASEGT. V lost 3 bases and J lost 0, with 14 bases in between. The CDR3 spans 16 residues. The CDR3 sequence: CASSDPGRRMNTEAFF. Written as DNA, the CDR3 is TGTGCCAGCAGTGATCCGGGGAGGAGGATGAACACTGAAGCTTTCTTT.

Written as DNA, the CDR3 is TGTGCCAGCACACAGGGGACGGGTCGAGCCAAAAACATTCAGTACTTC. Translating it yields CASTQGTGRAKNIQYF. This chain uses TRBV6-6 with TRBJ2-4; 7 nucleotides match TRBD1. Germline CDR1 is MNHNY and CDR2 is SVGAGI (reference sequence). V shed 7 bases, J shed 0 bases, and the junction held 9 bases outside the gene matches. CDR3 length: 16 residues.

V usage is TRBV24-1 and J usage is TRBJ1-2, with D possibly matching TRBD1 (5 bases). The germline V and J ends were trimmed by 9 bases and 4 bases, with 8 bases remaining between them. There are 11 residues in the CDR3. Germline CDR1 is KGHDR and CDR2 is SFDVKD. As DNA, the CDR3 is TGTGCCACCTCCCAGGGCTATGGCTACACCTTC. Protein product: CATSQGYGYTF.

Only a few counts were recorded for this clone. The chain couples TRBV3-1 (or the pseudogene TRBV3-2) to TRBJ2-3, with D possibly matching TRBD1 (6 bases). This CDR3 is built from 15 residues. The germline V gene encodes CDR1 LGHDT and CDR2 YNNKEL (reference sequence). V was trimmed by 0 bases and J by 6 bases, leaving 13 bases between them. The CDR3 is CASSQDSRTADTQYF. CDR3 nucleotide sequence: TGTGCCAGCAGCCAAGATTCAAGGACAGCGGATACGCAGTATTTT.

V gene TRBV5-1 combines with J gene TRBJ2-7; 8 bases fit TRBD2. CDR3 length: 14 residues. The V gene end was trimmed by 3 bases and the J gene end by 7 bases; junction bases not matched to a gene: 9. Germline CDR1 reads SGHRS; CDR2 reads YFSETQ. The CDR3 sequence: CASSSEAGVGEQYF. The CDR3 DNA follows: TGCGCCAGCAGCTCCGAAGCGGGAGTAGGAGAGCAGTACTTC.

V usage is TRBV6-5 and J usage is TRBJ1-6; 8 bases agree with TRBD1. The CDR3 sequence is 15 residues long. Trimming removed 0 bases from V and 10 bases from J; junction bases left unmatched: 5. The germline V gene encodes CDR1 MNHEY and CDR2 SVGAGI. The CDR3 bases are TGTGCCAGCAGTTACTCGAGGACAGGGACCTCACCCCTCCACTTT. This encodes CASSYSRTGTSPLHF.

The V and J genes are TRBV6-5 and TRBJ1-1; possibly TRBD1 for D (5 bases). Looked up from germline, CDR1 is MNHEY and CDR2 is SVGAGI. The CDR3 is made up of 11 amino acids. The V end lost 8 bases, the J end lost 5 bases, and 9 bases lay between the germline ends. This chain's CDR3 is CASGYRTEAFF. In DNA form, the CDR3 reads TGTGCCAGCGGATACAGGACTGAAGCTTTCTTT.

This chain joins TRBV6-6 and TRBJ2-2; 8 positions agree with TRBD1. CDR1 MNHNY and CDR2 SVGAGI come from the germline V gene (reference sequence). CDR3 length: 16 amino acids. The V segment lost 5 bases and the J segment 5 bases; nucleotides outside the gene matches: 10. This CDR3 reads CASSLMDRVGTGELFF. The CDR3 coding sequence is TGTGCCAGCAGTCTGATGGACAGGGTAGGGACCGGGGAGCTGTTTTTT.

This chain connects TRBV5-6 to TRBJ1-2, with D perhaps matching TRBD1 (5 bases). The CDR3 is 11 amino acids. Trimming removed 5 bases from V and 5 bases from J, with 7 bases in between. Germline CDR1 SGHDT, CDR2 YYEEEE. The CDR3 spells CASSPGYGYTF. CDR3 in DNA: TGTGCCAGCAGTCCAGGGTATGGCTACACCTTC. The full variable domain, rest sourced from reference TRBV5-6 and TRBJ1-2, is DAGVTQSPTHLIKTRGQQVTLRCSPKSGHDTVSWYQQALGQGPQFIFQYYEEEERQRGNFPDRFSGHQFPNYSSELNVNALLLGDSALYLCASSPGYGYTFGSGTRLTVV.

The chain employs TRBV18 and TRBJ1-5; no reliable D call. CDR3 length: 13 residues. V lost 2 bases, J lost 7 bases, and 9 bases lay in between. The germline V gene has CDR1 KGHSH and CDR2 LQKENI. CDR3 coding DNA: TGTGCCAGCTCACCAGCCGAGGGACAGCCCCAGCATTTT. Encoded protein: CASSPAEGQPQHF.